One sample yielded the 27 T cell receptor beta chains listed below, sequenced in a study of cytomegalovirus exposure and HLA in healthy donors. 60 Vbeta and 13 Jbeta primers were used in PCR. Clones were read by immunoSEQ multiplex PCR, and TCRdb kept only the in-frame ones, dropping some. The profile shows under 300,000 clones, around 81% of them singletons. Sequencing was done on a sample of PBMCs. The receptor source for this set is an older woman in good health and CMV-seropositive.

The V and J genes are TRBV28 and TRBJ1-3; tentative D call: TRBD1 (6 bases). Per germline, CDR1 MDHEN and CDR2 SYDVKM. V lost 4 bases and J 4 bases, leaving 20 bases between the germline ends. The CDR3 has 17 amino acids. The CDR3 here is CASSSFQGLSVGNTIYF. CDR3 sequence (DNA): TGTGCCAGCAGTTCATTTCAGGGGTTGTCAGTGGGAAACACCATATATTTT.

The chain carries TRBV9 and TRBJ2-7, with a weak D call TRBD1 (6 bases). Germline CDR1 is SGDLS and CDR2 is YYNGEE. This CDR3 contains 14 residues. Trimming took 4 bases from V and 2 from J, leaving 13 bases between them. The chain's CDR3 is CASSSSAGAYEQYF. The CDR3 DNA reads TGTGCCAGCAGCTCCTCCGCAGGGGCCTACGAGCAGTACTTC. Drawing the rest from reference TRBV9 and TRBJ2-7, the complete variable domain is DSGVTQTPKHLITATGQRVTLRCSPRSGDLSVYWYQQSLDQGLQFLIQYYNGEERAKGNILERFSAQQFPDLHSELNLSSLELGDSALYFCASSSSAGAYEQYFGPGTRLTVT.

This clone has just a few counts. The rearrangement joins TRBV4-1 to TRBJ1-1; possibly TRBD1 for D (6 bases). V was pared by 1 base and J by 4 bases, with 13 bases between. CDR1 and CDR2 (germline): MGHRA, YSYEKL. The CDR3 consists of 15 residues. The CDR3 region is CASSQGRGGPTEAFF. The CDR3 DNA is TGCGCCAGCAGCCAAGGTCGGGGGGGCCCCACTGAAGCTTTCTTT.

The chain employs TRBV28 and TRBJ2-1; weak D call: TRBD2 (5 bases). The V gene lost 2 bases and the J gene lost 13 bases, with 12 bases spanning the gap. Germline CDR1 reads MDHEN; CDR2 reads SYDVKM. The CDR3 contains 12 residues. This chain's CDR3 is CASSLTRGRQFF. CDR3 nucleotides: TGTGCCAGCAGTTTAACTAGAGGGCGACAGTTCTTC.

This clone occurred once. The genes are TRBV28 and TRBJ1-5; tentatively, D is TRBD1 (6 bases). This CDR3 spans 12 amino acids. The germline CDR1 and CDR2 sequences are MDHEN and SYDVKM. Trimming left V 6 bases short and J 7 bases short, with 10 bases between. The CDR3, as DNA: TGTGCCAGCAGACAGGGTGTCCAGCCCCAGCATTTT. Translating it yields CASRQGVQPQHF.

V usage is TRBV6-5 and J usage is TRBJ2-3, with 7 positions matching TRBD1. The J segment lost 1 base and the V segment lost 6 bases, leaving 4 bases of the junction unmatched. The CDR3 covers 14 residues. Per the germline V gene, CDR1 is MNHEY and CDR2 is SVGAGI. DNA of the CDR3: TGTGCCAGCAGCTCCGGACAGGGCACAGATACGCAGTATTTT. Translated, it gives CASSSGQGTDTQYF.

The rearrangement joins TRBV5-6 to TRBJ2-2; tentative D call: TRBD2 (6 bases). There are 14 residues in the CDR3. Germline V lookup: CDR1 SGHDT, CDR2 YYEEEE. V lost 2 bases to trimming and J lost 10 bases, with 15 bases between them. DNA of the CDR3: TGTGCCAGCAGCTTTAGGGGACTTTCAACGGAGCTGTTTTTT. Its protein is CASSFRGLSTELFF.

The rearrangement joins TRBV6-1 to TRBJ2-7; 8 bases are a match to TRBD1. The CDR3 has 14 residues. Germline lookup yields CDR1 MNHNS and CDR2 SASEGT. V gave up 5 bases and J gave up 2 bases; unmatched junction bases: 5. The CDR3 spells CASSLGTGTYEQYF. Written as DNA, the CDR3 is TGTGCCAGCAGTCTCGGGACAGGTACCTACGAGCAGTACTTC.

V is TRBV5-1 and J is TRBJ1-1; D is undetermined. Germline V gene data show CDR1 as SGHRS and CDR2 as YFSETQ. The V end lost 4 bases, the J end lost 8 bases, and 15 bases lay between the germline ends. The CDR3 extends over 13 amino acids. CDR3 sequence reads: CASSTGPAGEAFF. In DNA, the CDR3 is TGCGCCAGCAGCACCGGGCCCGCGGGAGAAGCTTTCTTT.

The J gene is TRBJ2-3, the V gene TRBV11-2; TRBD2 matches 9 bases. CDR1 SGHAT and CDR2 FQNNGV come from the germline V gene. The length of the CDR3 is 14 residues. V was pared by 0 bases and J by 8 bases, with 3 bases of the junction left unmatched. CDR3 in DNA: TGTGCCAGCAGCTTAGATCATAGCGGGAGTACGCAGTATTTT. Its protein product is CASSLDHSGSTQYF.

The chain joins TRBV18 to TRBJ1-2, with 8 positions matching TRBD1. V lost 5 bases, J lost 6 bases, and 11 bases stayed unmatched. Germline loops: CDR1 KGHSH, CDR2 LQKENI. This CDR3 has 15 amino acids. CDR3 sequence: CASSATTGEVDGYTF. The DNA of the CDR3 is TGTGCCAGCTCAGCAACGACAGGGGAAGTGGATGGCTACACCTTC.

The chain combines TRBV2 with TRBJ1-4; tentative D call: TRBD1 (6 bases). Per the germline V gene, CDR1 is SNHLY and CDR2 is FYNNEI. Trimming removed 6 bases at V and 1 base at J, with 9 bases between. The CDR3 spans 14 residues. CDR3 sequence (DNA): TGTGCCAGCAGCAAACAGGGAACTAATGAAAAACTGTTTTTT. It is translated as CASSKQGTNEKLFF.

The chain has TRBV30 and TRBJ1-3; no firm D call. Trimming took 0 bases from V and 0 from J, leaving 3 bases between them. The CDR3 contains 13 residues. Germline V gene lookup returns CDR1 GTSNPN and CDR2 SVGIG (reference sequence). The CDR3 DNA is TGTGCCTGGAGTGTACACTCTGGAAACACCATATATTTT. Protein product: CAWSVHSGNTIYF.

This chain links TRBV5-8 with TRBJ2-3; the match to TRBD2 covers 13 bases. This CDR3 region has 15 residues. Germline CDR1 SGHTS, CDR2 YDEGEE. Trimming cost V 6 bases and J 5 bases; bases outside gene matches: 6. CDR3 residues: CASTPGLAGVDTQYF. The CDR3, as DNA: TGTGCCAGCACCCCCGGACTAGCGGGAGTAGATACGCAGTATTTT.

The chain links TRBV7-2 to TRBJ2-7, with D possibly matching TRBD1 (8 bases). V was pared by 2 bases and J by 6 bases, with 11 bases between. Germline loops: CDR1 SGHTA, CDR2 FQGNSA. This CDR3 spans 13 amino acids. CDR3 sequence reads: CASSLNRGGEQYF. The CDR3 nucleotides are TGTGCCAGCAGCTTAAACAGGGGGGGCGAGCAGTACTTC.

This chain uses TRBV11-1 with TRBJ2-1; 9 positions match TRBD1. CDR3 length: 15 residues. Trimming cost V 5 bases and J 8 bases; bases outside gene matches: 10. The germline gives CDR1 SGHAT, CDR2 FQDESV (reference sequence). The CDR3 protein is CASSPGTGIADEQFF. DNA of the CDR3: TGTGCCAGCAGCCCCGGGACAGGGATTGCCGATGAGCAGTTCTTC.

This clone was recorded once. This chain links TRBV9 with TRBJ2-5, with a possible D match to TRBD2 (5 bases). V shed 0 bases and J shed 7 bases, with 10 bases lying between them. Germline assignment: CDR1 SGDLS and CDR2 YYNGEE. This CDR3 is 13 amino acids long. The CDR3 here is CASSVGTGGTQYF. The CDR3 DNA reads TGTGCCAGCAGCGTAGGGACCGGAGGGACCCAGTACTTC. Full variable domain (remainder filled in from reference TRBV9 and TRBJ2-5): DSGVTQTPKHLITATGQRVTLRCSPRSGDLSVYWYQQSLDQGLQFLIQYYNGEERAKGNILERFSAQQFPDLHSELNLSSLELGDSALYFCASSVGTGGTQYFGPGTRLLVL.

V usage is TRBV6-4 and J usage is TRBJ1-1; no clear D gene. Between the trimmed V and J ends, which lost 5 bases and 1 base, there was a span of 8 bases. Germline V gene data show CDR1 as MRHNA and CDR2 as SNTAGT. The CDR3 totals 13 residues. CDR3 nucleotide sequence: TGTGCCAGCAGTAACGAGAGGAACACTGAAGCTTTCTTT. Translated, it gives CASSNERNTEAFF.

J is TRBJ2-6 and V is TRBV4-1, with a weak D call TRBD2 (5 bases). The CDR3 consists of 21 residues. Trimming took 3 bases from V and 0 from J, leaving 24 bases between them. Germline V gene sequence: CDR1 MGHRA, CDR2 YSYEKL. The CDR3 DNA follows: TGCGCCAGCAGCCAGTTCCAAGGCCCGGGATCTAAGTACTCTGGGGCCAACGTCCTGACTTTC. Encoded protein: CASSQFQGPGSKYSGANVLTF.

Turning to this clone: The conserved phenylalanine or tryptophan normally closing the CDR3 is absent here, so this likely arose from a read error. The limits of the CDR3 on the DNA are not certain, so only TCRdb's listed CDR3 is given. CDR3 loop: CASSQRREGRLL. This chain links TRBV23-1 with TRBJ2-3; TRBD2, as called in the table, went unchecked against the DNA. TRBV23-1 is assigned to the ORF class and has an uncertain function. The CDR3 has 12 amino acids, counting both end residues.

This clone was counted a single time. This sample includes further DNA sequences coding for the same CDR3. This chain links TRBV19 with TRBJ1-2; no clear D gene. Between the trimmed V and J ends, which lost 1 base and 2 bases, there was a span of 5 bases. CDR1 and CDR2 (germline): LNHDA, SQIVND (reference sequence). The CDR3 spans 13 residues. This CDR3 is CASSIGLNYGYTF. The CDR3 DNA is TGTGCCAGTAGTATAGGACTCAACTATGGCTACACCTTC.

The chain carries TRBV5-4 and TRBJ2-3, with 7 bases that match TRBD1. The CDR3 has 16 residues. Trimming cost V 0 bases and J 1 base; bases outside gene matches: 5. CDR1 is SGHNT, CDR2 YYREEE, per germline (reference sequence). The CDR3 DNA reads as TGTGCCAGCAGCTTGGTCAGGGGGACGGGCACAGATACGCAGTATTTT. It encodes CASSLVRGTGTDTQYF.

The chain recombines TRBV10-1 with TRBJ1-1; 8 bases are a match to TRBD1. The V and J ends lost 4 bases and 8 bases, in that order; junction bases with no gene match: 3. CDR1 is WNHNN, CDR2 SYGVQD, per germline (reference sequence). CDR3 length: 12 residues. DNA of the CDR3: TGCGCCAGCAGTGGGACAGGGAGGGAAGCTTTCTTT. Residues: CASSGTGREAFF.

As for this clone: Given the absence of the conserved phenylalanine or tryptophan at the CDR3 end, a read error is likely. No DNA is shown, since the ends of the CDR3 on it are uncertain; the CDR3 is the one TCRdb lists. The rearrangement uses TRBV2 and TRBJ2-4; the DNA was not compared with TRBD2, the D call given in the table. The CDR3 comprises 12 residues, both ends counted. Germline values: CDR1 SNHLY, CDR2 FYNNEI. CDR3 sequence reads: CASSGMERESLL.

The V call is TRBV14, the J call TRBJ2-1, with D tentatively TRBD2 (6 bases). The length of the CDR3 is 16 residues. The V gene lost 1 base and the J gene lost 3 bases, with 13 bases spanning the gap. CDR1 is SGHDN, CDR2 FVKESK, per germline. The CDR3 region is CASSQARDSDYNEQFF. The CDR3 nucleotides read TGTGCCAGCAGCCAAGCCCGGGACTCCGACTACAATGAGCAGTTCTTC.

The chain is built from TRBV5-1 and TRBJ2-7, with 10 positions matching TRBD1. Germline values: CDR1 SGHRS, CDR2 YFSETQ. The CDR3 is 14 amino acids. With 3 bases clipped from V and 10 bases from J, the junction kept 10 bases outside the gene matches. The CDR3: CASSWTGTGDRQYF. CDR3 nucleotide sequence: TGCGCCAGCAGCTGGACCGGGACAGGGGATCGTCAGTACTTC.

The rearrangement links TRBV9 to TRBJ1-3; D is ambiguous. The germline gives CDR1 SGDLS, CDR2 YYNGEE. Trimming left V 4 bases short and J 4 bases short, with 6 bases between. The CDR3 contains 12 residues. The CDR3 nucleotides are TGTGCCAGCAGCCCACAAGGAAACACCATATATTTT. This translates into CASSPQGNTIYF.